The 19 T cell receptor beta chains reported below all come from one sample, sequenced in a study of blood T cell repertoires in COVID-19. The protocol was immunoSEQ multiplex PCR, while the TCRdb copy is restricted to in-frame clones and leaves out a portion. Of some 70,000 clones detected, approximately 91% appear once; the ten largest clones hold approximately 7.5%. Sequencing was done on a sample of peripheral blood. These receptors were obtained from a human donor in a cohort sampled during active COVID-19.

The V call is TRBV7-9, the J call TRBJ2-6; 7 bases align to TRBD2. This CDR3 is 18 amino acids long. The germline CDR1 and CDR2 sequences are SEHNR and FQNEAQ (reference sequence). V dropped 7 bases and J dropped 0; count of bases not matched to a gene: 12. This CDR3 reads CASTVWGGPLSGANVLTF. CDR3 coding DNA: TGTGCCAGCACCGTCTGGGGGGGACCGCTCTCTGGGGCCAACGTCCTGACTTTC. The full variable domain, completed using reference TRBV7-9 and TRBJ2-6, is DTGVSQNPRHKITKRGQNVTFRCDPISEHNRLYWYRQTLGQGPEFLTYFQNEAQLEKSRLLSDRFSAERPKGSFSTLEIQRTEQGDSAMYLCASTVWGGPLSGANVLTFGAGSRLTVL.

The chain carries TRBV18 and TRBJ1-2; 8 bases align to TRBD1. The V segment lost 2 bases and the J segment 6 bases; nucleotides outside the gene matches: 8. The CDR3 is made up of 15 amino acids. Germline V gene data show CDR1 as KGHSH and CDR2 as LQKENI. CDR3 coding DNA: TGTGCCAGCTCACCAGCTAAAGGGACAGGCGATGGCTACACCTTC. Translating gives CASSPAKGTGDGYTF.

V gene TRBV9 combines with J gene TRBJ2-3; 10 bases are a match to TRBD1. J lost 3 bases, V lost 4 bases, and 8 bases had no gene match. From germline, CDR1 is SGDLS and CDR2 YYNGEE. This CDR3 spans 16 amino acids. For the CDR3, the DNA is TGTGCCAGCAGCCTAGTCCCGGGACAGGGGACAGATACGCAGTATTTT. Translating gives CASSLVPGQGTDTQYF.

The genes are TRBV2 and TRBJ1-1; 9 bases are a match to TRBD1. Losses at the gene ends were 4 bases for V and 0 bases for J; bases not matched to a gene: 15. The length of the CDR3 is 19 residues. Germline values: CDR1 SNHLY, CDR2 FYNNEI. CDR3: CASSGRGLTGGYMNTEAFF. For the CDR3, the DNA is TGTGCCAGCAGTGGTCGAGGACTTACAGGGGGCTACATGAACACTGAAGCTTTCTTT.

The chain carries TRBV3-1 (or the pseudogene TRBV3-2) and TRBJ2-2; 11 bases are a match to TRBD2. Trimming took 4 bases from V and 0 from J; bases not matched to a gene: 4. This CDR3 spans 17 amino acids. CDR1 and CDR2 from the germline V gene are LGHDT and YNNKEL (reference sequence). The CDR3 coding sequence is TGTGCCAGCAGCCTCAAACTAGCGGGAGCGAACACCGGGGAGCTGTTTTTT. Translation gives CASSLKLAGANTGELFF.

J is TRBJ1-3 and V is TRBV5-1, with 8 nucleotides matching TRBD1. Germline CDR1 SGHRS, CDR2 YFSETQ. The CDR3 spans 14 residues. V lost 4 bases to trimming and J lost 2 bases; unmatched junction nucleotides: 2. The chain's CDR3 is CASSQQGAGNTIYF. CDR3 bases: TGCGCCAGCAGCCAACAGGGGGCTGGAAACACCATATATTTT.

The chain combines TRBV6-5 with TRBJ1-1; D is unclear. V shed 2 bases and J shed 2 bases, with 12 bases lying between them. The CDR3 runs 15 residues. Germline assignment: CDR1 MNHEY and CDR2 SVGAGI. The CDR3: CASSYRPTTNTEAFF. The CDR3 DNA reads TGTGCCAGCAGTTACCGGCCAACTACAAACACTGAAGCTTTCTTT.

The chain is built from TRBV7-8 and TRBJ2-7; the D gene is possibly TRBD1 (7 bases). Trimming removed 2 bases at V and 2 bases at J, with 22 bases between. The CDR3 spans 18 residues. Germline V CDR1 and CDR2: SGHVS, FQNEAQ. The CDR3 nucleotides read TGTGCCAGCAGCTTATATGATTCGACAGGGTGGACTACCTACGAGCAGTACTTC. It translates to CASSLYDSTGWTTYEQYF.

The chain joins TRBV5-1 to TRBJ2-3; 14 bases agree with TRBD2. Trimming cost V 4 bases and J 0 bases; bases outside gene matches: 1. This CDR3 spans 16 amino acids. CDR1 is SGHRS and CDR2 is YFSETQ in the germline V gene. CDR3 sequence (DNA): TGCGCCAGCAGCGGACTAGCGGGGGGAAGCACAGATACGCAGTATTTT. This sequence encodes CASSGLAGGSTDTQYF.

This chain joins TRBV11-2 and TRBJ2-1; 8 bases agree with TRBD1. The CDR3 runs to 14 residues. CDR1 is SGHAT, CDR2 FQNNGV, per germline. V dropped 5 bases and J dropped 7; count of bases not matched to a gene: 7. CDR3 amino acids: CASSNRQGTNEQFF. The CDR3, as DNA: TGTGCCAGCAGCAACCGACAGGGGACGAATGAGCAGTTCTTC.

CDR3 residues: CASSLASEGDTQYF. CDR3 sequence (DNA): TGCGCCAGCAGCTTGGCCAGCGAGGGAGATACGCAGTATTTT. This chain uses TRBV5-1 with TRBJ2-3; a possible D gene is TRBD2 (5 bases). Germline values: CDR1 SGHRS, CDR2 YFSETQ. This CDR3 spans 14 amino acids. V lost 0 bases and J lost 5, with 10 bases in between.

The chain employs TRBV4-3 and TRBJ1-5; TRBD1 agrees at 9 bases. The CDR3 sequence is 15 residues long. Germline CDR1 reads LGHNA; CDR2 reads YSLEER. The V segment lost 2 bases and the J segment 4 bases; nucleotides outside the gene matches: 3. The CDR3 region has the DNA TGCGCCAGCAGCCAAACCGACAGGGGGAATCAGCCCCAGCATTTT. Translating it yields CASSQTDRGNQPQHF.

This rearrangement joins TRBV11-2 to TRBJ1-2, with D possibly being TRBD1 (6 bases). Trimming left V 5 bases short and J 7 bases short, with 26 bases between. This CDR3 contains 17 residues. The V gene's germline CDR1 is SGHAT and CDR2 FQNNGV. The CDR3 DNA follows: TGTGCCAGCAGCCCGGGGGGCAGGGGAGTCCCCCGGAGTGGCTACACCTTC. It encodes CASSPGGRGVPRSGYTF. Combining the CDR3 with reference TRBV11-2 and TRBJ1-2 gives the whole variable domain EAGVAQSPRYKIIEKRQSVAFWCNPISGHATLYWYQQILGQGPKLLIQFQNNGVVDDSQLPKDRFSAERLKGVDSTLKIQPAKLEDSAVYLCASSPGGRGVPRSGYTFGSGTRLTVV.

The rearrangement links TRBV7-9 to TRBJ1-2, with 11 nucleotides matching TRBD1. The germline gives CDR1 SEHNR, CDR2 FQNEAQ (reference sequence). V lost 5 bases, J lost 7 bases, and 12 bases stayed unmatched. There are 16 residues in the CDR3. CDR3 sequence reads: CASSLWSGQGEVGYTF. CDR3 nucleotides: TGTGCCAGCAGCCTTTGGTCGGGACAGGGGGAGGTTGGCTACACCTTC.

V gene TRBV2 combines with J gene TRBJ2-5; D unclear. Germline loops: CDR1 SNHLY, CDR2 FYNNEI. This CDR3 spans 15 amino acids. V was pared by 7 bases and J by 0 bases, with 15 bases between. The DNA of the CDR3 is TGTGCCAGCAAGAAAAGCGCGACGTACCAAGAGACCCAGTACTTC. Amino acid sequence: CASKKSATYQETQYF. The variable domain in full, completed from reference TRBV2 and TRBJ2-5, reads EPEVTQTPSHQVTQMGQEVILRCVPISNHLYFYWYRQILGQKVEFLVSFYNNEISEKSEIFDDQFSVERPDGSNFTLKIRSTKLEDSAMYFCASKKSATYQETQYFGPGTRLLVL.

The V call is TRBV7-8, the J call TRBJ2-3, with 13 bases aligning to TRBD2. The germline V gene encodes CDR1 SGHVS and CDR2 FQNEAQ. V lost 5 bases to trimming and J lost 4 bases; unmatched junction nucleotides: 9. This CDR3 has 17 residues. The CDR3 region is CASSRGLAGDWSDTQYF. CDR3 DNA: TGTGCCAGCAGCCGAGGACTAGCGGGAGATTGGTCAGATACGCAGTATTTT.

The rearrangement uses TRBV4-1 and TRBJ1-2; tentative D call: TRBD1 (5 bases). This CDR3 comprises 16 residues. In germline, CDR1 is MGHRA, CDR2 YSYEKL. Trimming stripped 4 bases from V and 4 bases from J, with 19 bases between. The CDR3 DNA sequence: TGCGCCAGCAGCCTAGCGGCGGGCCAGGGAGTCTATGGCTACACCTTC. Its protein is CASSLAAGQGVYGYTF.

This clone was recorded once. The rearrangement uses TRBV18 and TRBJ1-4; D remains unclear. This CDR3 is 13 amino acids long. Germline loops: CDR1 KGHSH, CDR2 LQKENI. V lost 3 bases, J lost 4 bases, and 6 bases lay in between. The CDR3 reads CASSPQNNEKLFF. In DNA form, the CDR3 reads TGTGCCAGCTCACCGCAGAATAATGAAAAACTGTTTTTT.

This chain links TRBV25-1 with TRBJ1-1; TRBD1 agrees at 12 bases. Unmatched junction bases numbered 10, after V lost 2 bases and J lost 6 bases. Germline V gene sequence: CDR1 MGHDK, CDR2 SYGVNS. This CDR3 has 17 residues. The CDR3 DNA follows: TGTGCCAGCAGTGAAGCGGGACAGGGGGCTGTATGGCCTGAAGCTTTCTTT. Residues: CASSEAGQGAVWPEAFF. Based on the CDR3 plus reference TRBV25-1 and TRBJ1-1, the full variable domain is EADIYQTPRYLVIGTGKKITLECSQTMGHDKMYWYQQDPGMELHLIHYSYGVNSTEKGDLSSESTVSRIRTEHFPLTLESARPSHTSQYLCASSEAGQGAVWPEAFFGQGTRLTVV.